The 9 T cell receptor beta chains reported below all come from one sample, sequenced in a study of T cells in Graves' hyperthyroidism and ophthalmopathy. There were TCR beta CDR3 regions amplified from RNA transcripts. When the TCR CDR3 underwent first-round RT-PCR, the HTBI primer set was used. TCRdb independently ran MiXCR on the multiplex PCR reads; one entry per CDR3 protein. Of about 59,000 distinct CDR3 sequences in the sample, approximately 57% are singletons; the top ten hold 3.3%. Sequencing was carried out using blood. These receptors were obtained from a woman aged 55-70 years with Graves' ophthalmopathy.

The chain carries TRBV7-9 and TRBJ2-5; D is unclear. This CDR3 has 15 amino acids. V was shortened by 1 base and J by 2 bases, with 11 bases between the two germline ends. From germline, CDR1 is SEHNR and CDR2 FQNEAQ (reference sequence). CDR3 sequence (DNA): TGTGCCAGCAGCTTAGTTTCGACACTACAAGAGACCCAGTACTTC. Its protein is CASSLVSTLQETQYF.

This clonotype occurred many times. The V gene is TRBV19, the J gene TRBJ1-3; D may be TRBD1 (6 bases). The CDR3 is 15 amino acids. V was cut by 7 bases and J by 6 bases, with 19 bases left in between. The germline V gene encodes CDR1 LNHDA and CDR2 SQIVND (reference sequence). The CDR3 nucleotides are TGTGCCAGTACTCCAACCGGGACATCGGAAAACACCATATATTTT. Its protein product is CASTPTGTSENTIYF. The full variable domain, in which reference TRBV19 and TRBJ1-3 provide the parts outside the CDR3, is DGGITQSPKYLFRKEGQNVTLSCEQNLNHDAMYWYRQDPGQGLRLIYYSQIVNDFQKGDIAEGYSVSREKKESFPLTVTSAQKNPTAFYLCASTPTGTSENTIYFGEGSWLTVV.

This clonotype has at least ten counts. V and J are TRBV27 and TRBJ2-3; 9 bases match TRBD1. Trimming cost V 5 bases and J 4 bases; bases outside gene matches: 4. Germline V gene data show CDR1 as MNHEY and CDR2 as SMNVEV (reference sequence). The CDR3 length is 14 residues. The CDR3 reads CASSARQGADTQYF. In DNA, the CDR3 is TGTGCCAGCAGTGCCCGACAGGGGGCAGATACGCAGTATTTT.

Turning to this clonotype: Germline is not matched at one junction end, which may reflect a read error. This chain links TRBV4-2 with TRBJ2-1, with TRBD1 matching 7 bases. From germline, CDR1 is LGHNA and CDR2 YNFKEQ. This CDR3 is 15 amino acids long. The CDR3 reads CANSPRQGRYNEQFF. The CDR3 DNA reads as TGTGCCAACAGCCCCCGACAGGGCAGGTACAATGAGCAGTTCTTC.

The rearrangement links TRBV7-2 to TRBJ1-3; the D gene is possibly TRBD1 (5 bases). Trimming cost V 5 bases and J 2 bases, with 10 bases left between them. CDR1 and CDR2 from the germline V gene are SGHTA and FQGNSA. The CDR3 is made up of 14 amino acids. The CDR3 DNA reads TGTGCCAGCAGCCGAGAGGGGACTGGAAACACCATATATTTT. It specifies CASSREGTGNTIYF.

The chain employs TRBV6-6 and TRBJ2-1; possibly TRBD1 for D (5 bases). Germline values: CDR1 MNHNY, CDR2 SVGAGI (reference sequence). Trimming removed 2 bases from V and 7 bases from J, with 9 bases in between. The CDR3 is made up of 13 amino acids. The CDR3, as DNA: TGTGCCAGCAGTTACCAAGGGGTAAATGAGCAGTTCTTC. It yields the protein CASSYQGVNEQFF.

The rearrangement joins TRBV10-2 to TRBJ2-7; 8 positions agree with TRBD2. The V gene's germline CDR1 is WSHSY and CDR2 SAAADI. V dropped 0 bases and J dropped 3; count of bases not matched to a gene: 4. The CDR3 contains 15 residues. In DNA form, the CDR3 reads TGCGCCAGCAGTGAGTCGAAAGCGGGAGTCTACGAGCAGTACTTC. Its translation is CASSESKAGVYEQYF.

This clonotype was counted a few times. The rearrangement joins TRBV5-4 to TRBJ2-3; D possibly corresponds to TRBD1 (6 bases). The CDR3 has 10 residues. V shed 10 bases and J shed 8 bases, with 11 bases lying between them. In germline, CDR1 is SGHNT, CDR2 YYREEE (reference sequence). The CDR3, as DNA: TGTGCCCGGCAACAGGGTACGCAGTATTTT. It specifies CARQQGTQYF.

This clonotype was recorded at least ten times. CDR3 nucleotide sequence: TGTGCCAGCAGTTACTCGGGCGGGTGGGGAACTGAAGCTTTCTTT. It specifies CASSYSGGWGTEAFF. The chain links TRBV6-5 to TRBJ1-1; D gene unclear. This CDR3 contains 15 residues. Trimming stripped 0 bases from V and 5 bases from J, with 13 bases between. Germline V gene lookup returns CDR1 MNHEY and CDR2 SVGAGI.